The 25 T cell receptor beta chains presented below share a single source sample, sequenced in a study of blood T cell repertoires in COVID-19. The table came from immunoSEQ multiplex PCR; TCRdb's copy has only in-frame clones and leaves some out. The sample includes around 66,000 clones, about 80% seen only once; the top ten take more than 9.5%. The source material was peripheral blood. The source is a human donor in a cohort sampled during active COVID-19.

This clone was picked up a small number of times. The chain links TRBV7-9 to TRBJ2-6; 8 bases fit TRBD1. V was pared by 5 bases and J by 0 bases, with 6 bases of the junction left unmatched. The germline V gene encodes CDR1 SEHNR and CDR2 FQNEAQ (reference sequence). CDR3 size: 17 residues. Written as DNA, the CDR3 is TGTGCCAGCAGCCGTCTCACAGGGGGCTCTGGGGCCAACGTCCTGACTTTC. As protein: CASSRLTGGSGANVLTF.

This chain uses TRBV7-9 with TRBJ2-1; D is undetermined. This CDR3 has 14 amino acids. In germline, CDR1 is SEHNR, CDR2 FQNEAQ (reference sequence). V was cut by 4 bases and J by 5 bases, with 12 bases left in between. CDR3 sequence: CASSYPGRDNEQFF. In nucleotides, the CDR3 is TGTGCCAGCAGCTACCCTGGGCGTGACAATGAGCAGTTCTTC.

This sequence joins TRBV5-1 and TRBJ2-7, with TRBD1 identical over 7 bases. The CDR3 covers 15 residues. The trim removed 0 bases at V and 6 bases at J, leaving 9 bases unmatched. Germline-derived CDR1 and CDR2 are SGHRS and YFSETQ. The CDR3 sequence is CASSLARGGVSEQYF. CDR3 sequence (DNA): TGCGCCAGCAGCTTGGCCAGAGGGGGCGTATCCGAGCAGTACTTC.

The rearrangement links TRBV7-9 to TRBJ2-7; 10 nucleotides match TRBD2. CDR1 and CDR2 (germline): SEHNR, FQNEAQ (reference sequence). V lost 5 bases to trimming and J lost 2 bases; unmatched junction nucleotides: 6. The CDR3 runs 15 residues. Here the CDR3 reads CASSRGLAGAYEQYF. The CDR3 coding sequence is TGTGCCAGCAGCCGAGGTCTAGCGGGGGCCTACGAGCAGTACTTC.

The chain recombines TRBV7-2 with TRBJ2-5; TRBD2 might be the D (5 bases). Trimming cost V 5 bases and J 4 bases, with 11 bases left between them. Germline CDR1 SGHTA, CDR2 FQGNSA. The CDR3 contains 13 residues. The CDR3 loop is CASSRGIGETQYF. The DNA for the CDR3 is TGTGCCAGCAGCCGAGGGATAGGAGAGACCCAGTACTTC. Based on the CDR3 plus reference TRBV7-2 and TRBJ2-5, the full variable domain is GAGVSQSPSNKVTEKGKDVELRCDPISGHTALYWYRQSLGQGLEFLIYFQGNSAPDKSGLPSDRFSAERTGGSVSTLTIQRTQQEDSAVYLCASSRGIGETQYFGPGTRLLVL.

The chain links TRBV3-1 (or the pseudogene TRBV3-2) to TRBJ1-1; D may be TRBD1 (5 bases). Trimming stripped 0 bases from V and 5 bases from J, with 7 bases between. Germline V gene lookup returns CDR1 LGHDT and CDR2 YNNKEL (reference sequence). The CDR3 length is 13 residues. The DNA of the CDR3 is TGTGCCAGCAGCCAAGAGAAGGGGACTGAAGCTTTCTTT. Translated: CASSQEKGTEAFF.

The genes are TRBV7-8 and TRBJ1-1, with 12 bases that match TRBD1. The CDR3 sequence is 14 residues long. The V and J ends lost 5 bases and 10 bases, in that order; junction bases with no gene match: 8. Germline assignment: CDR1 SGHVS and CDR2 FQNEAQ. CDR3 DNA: TGTGCCAGCAGCCAGGGACAGGGGGCTACGGTAGCTTTCTTT. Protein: CASSQGQGATVAFF.

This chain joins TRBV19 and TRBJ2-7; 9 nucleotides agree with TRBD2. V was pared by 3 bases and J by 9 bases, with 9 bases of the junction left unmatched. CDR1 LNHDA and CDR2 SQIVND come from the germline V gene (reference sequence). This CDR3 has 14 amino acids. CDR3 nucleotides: TGTGCCAGTAGTATCGAGAGGACTAGCGCATTGCAGTACTTC. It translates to CASSIERTSALQYF.

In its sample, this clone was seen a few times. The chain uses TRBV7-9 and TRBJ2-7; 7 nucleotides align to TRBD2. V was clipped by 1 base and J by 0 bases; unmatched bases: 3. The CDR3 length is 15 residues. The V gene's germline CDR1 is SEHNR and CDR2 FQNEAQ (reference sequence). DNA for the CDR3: TGTGCCAGCAGCTTAGTCCCTAGCGGCTCCTACGAGCAGTACTTC. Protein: CASSLVPSGSYEQYF.

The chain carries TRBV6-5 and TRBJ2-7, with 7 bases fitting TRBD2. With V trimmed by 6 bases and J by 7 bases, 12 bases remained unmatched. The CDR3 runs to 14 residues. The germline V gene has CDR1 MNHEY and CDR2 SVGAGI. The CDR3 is CASRPLGRGGEQYF. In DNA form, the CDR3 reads TGTGCCAGCAGACCTCTGGGGAGGGGCGGTGAGCAGTACTTC.

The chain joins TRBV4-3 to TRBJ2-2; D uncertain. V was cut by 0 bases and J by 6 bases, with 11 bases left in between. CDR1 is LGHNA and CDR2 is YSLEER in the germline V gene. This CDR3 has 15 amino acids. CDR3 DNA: TGCGCCAGCAGCCAAGACCGGAGTTGGGCCGGGGAGCTGTTTTTT. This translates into CASSQDRSWAGELFF.

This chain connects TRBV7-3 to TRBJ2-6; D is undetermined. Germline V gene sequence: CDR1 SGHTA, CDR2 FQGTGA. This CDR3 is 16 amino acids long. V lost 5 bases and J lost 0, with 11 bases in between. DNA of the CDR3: TGTGCCAGCAGCCCTTTCGTTTACTCTGGGGCCAACGTCCTGACTTTC. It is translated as CASSPFVYSGANVLTF.

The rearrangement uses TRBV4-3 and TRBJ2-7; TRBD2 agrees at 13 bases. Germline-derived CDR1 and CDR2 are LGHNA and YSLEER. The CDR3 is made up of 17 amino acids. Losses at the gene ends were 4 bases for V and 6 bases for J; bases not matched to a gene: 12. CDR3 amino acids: CASSLGTSGTLRLEQYF. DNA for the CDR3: TGCGCCAGCAGCCTGGGGACTAGCGGGACCCTTCGTCTCGAGCAGTACTTC.

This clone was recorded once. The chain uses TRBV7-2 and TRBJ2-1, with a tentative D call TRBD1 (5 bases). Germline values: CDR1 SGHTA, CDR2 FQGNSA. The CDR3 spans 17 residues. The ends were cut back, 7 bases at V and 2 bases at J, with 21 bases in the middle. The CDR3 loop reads CASTPYGLGAPYNEQFF. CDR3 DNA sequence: TGTGCCAGCACCCCATACGGGCTAGGGGCCCCCTACAATGAGCAGTTCTTC.

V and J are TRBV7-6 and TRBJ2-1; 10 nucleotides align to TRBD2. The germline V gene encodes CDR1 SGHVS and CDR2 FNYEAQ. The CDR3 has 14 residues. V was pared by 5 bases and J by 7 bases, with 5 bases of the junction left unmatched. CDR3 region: CASSRAGGRNEQFF. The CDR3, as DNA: TGTGCCAGCAGCCGAGCGGGAGGGCGTAATGAGCAGTTCTTC.

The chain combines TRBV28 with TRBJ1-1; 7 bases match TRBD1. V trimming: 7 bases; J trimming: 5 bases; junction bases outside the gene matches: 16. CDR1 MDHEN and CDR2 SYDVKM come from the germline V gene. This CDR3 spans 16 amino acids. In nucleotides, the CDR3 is TGTGCCAGCAACCCCCGAGGAAGAGGGGGCAAGACTGAAGCTTTCTTT. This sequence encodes CASNPRGRGGKTEAFF.

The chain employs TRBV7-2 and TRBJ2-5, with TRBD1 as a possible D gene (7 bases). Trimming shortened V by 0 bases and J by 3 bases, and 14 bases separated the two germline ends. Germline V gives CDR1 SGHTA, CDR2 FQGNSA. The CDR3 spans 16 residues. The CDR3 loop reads CASSLAGGQPEETQYF. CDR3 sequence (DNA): TGTGCCAGCAGCTTAGCGGGGGGACAGCCCGAAGAGACCCAGTACTTC.

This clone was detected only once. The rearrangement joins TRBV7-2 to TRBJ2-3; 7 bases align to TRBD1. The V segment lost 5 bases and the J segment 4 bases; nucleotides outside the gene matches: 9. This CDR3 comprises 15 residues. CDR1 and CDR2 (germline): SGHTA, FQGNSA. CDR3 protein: CASSRRGTAADTQYF. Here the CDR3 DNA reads TGTGCCAGCAGCCGCAGGGGGACAGCGGCAGATACGCAGTATTTT.

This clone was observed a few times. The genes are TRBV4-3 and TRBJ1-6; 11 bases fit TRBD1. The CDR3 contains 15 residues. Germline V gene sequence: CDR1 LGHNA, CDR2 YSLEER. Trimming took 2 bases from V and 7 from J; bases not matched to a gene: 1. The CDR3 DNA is TGCGCCAGCAGCCAACGGACAGGGGGCAATTCACCCCTCCACTTT. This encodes CASSQRTGGNSPLHF.

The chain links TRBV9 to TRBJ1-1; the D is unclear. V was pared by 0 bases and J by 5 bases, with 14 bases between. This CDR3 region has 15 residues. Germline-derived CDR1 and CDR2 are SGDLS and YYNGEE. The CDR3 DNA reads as TGTGCCAGCAGCGTAGCCCCAGGAGGTTCAACTGAAGCTTTCTTT. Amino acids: CASSVAPGGSTEAFF.

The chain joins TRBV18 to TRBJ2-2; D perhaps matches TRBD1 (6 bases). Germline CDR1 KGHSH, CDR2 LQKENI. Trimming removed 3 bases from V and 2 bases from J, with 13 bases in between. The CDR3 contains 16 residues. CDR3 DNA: TGTGCCAGCTCACCTACCGGGACAACTAACACCGGGGAGCTGTTTTTT. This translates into CASSPTGTTNTGELFF.

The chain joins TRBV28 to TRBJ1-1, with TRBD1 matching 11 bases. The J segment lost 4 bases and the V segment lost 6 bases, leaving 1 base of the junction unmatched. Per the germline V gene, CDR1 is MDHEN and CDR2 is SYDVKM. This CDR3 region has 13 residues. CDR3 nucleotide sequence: TGTGCCAGCAGGGGACAGGGGGTCACTGAAGCTTTCTTT. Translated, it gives CASRGQGVTEAFF.

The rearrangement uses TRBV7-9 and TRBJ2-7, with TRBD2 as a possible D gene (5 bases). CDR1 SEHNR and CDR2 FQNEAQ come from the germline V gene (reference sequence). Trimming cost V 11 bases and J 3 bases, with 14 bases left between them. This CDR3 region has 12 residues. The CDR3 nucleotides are TGTGCCCTGGGTGGCGGAGGCTACGAGCAGTACTTC. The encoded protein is CALGGGGYEQYF.

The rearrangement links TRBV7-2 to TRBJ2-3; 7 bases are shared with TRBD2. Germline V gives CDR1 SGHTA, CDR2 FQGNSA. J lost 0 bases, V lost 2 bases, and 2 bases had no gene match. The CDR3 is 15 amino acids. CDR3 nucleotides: TGTGCCAGCAGCTTACCGGGAGGAAGCACAGATACGCAGTATTTT. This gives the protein CASSLPGGSTDTQYF.

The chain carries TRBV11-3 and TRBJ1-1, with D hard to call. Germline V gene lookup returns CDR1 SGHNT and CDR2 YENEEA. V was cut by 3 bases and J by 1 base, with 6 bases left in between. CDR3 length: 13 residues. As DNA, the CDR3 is TGTGCCAGCAGCTTCAGGAAGAACACTGAAGCTTTCTTT. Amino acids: CASSFRKNTEAFF.